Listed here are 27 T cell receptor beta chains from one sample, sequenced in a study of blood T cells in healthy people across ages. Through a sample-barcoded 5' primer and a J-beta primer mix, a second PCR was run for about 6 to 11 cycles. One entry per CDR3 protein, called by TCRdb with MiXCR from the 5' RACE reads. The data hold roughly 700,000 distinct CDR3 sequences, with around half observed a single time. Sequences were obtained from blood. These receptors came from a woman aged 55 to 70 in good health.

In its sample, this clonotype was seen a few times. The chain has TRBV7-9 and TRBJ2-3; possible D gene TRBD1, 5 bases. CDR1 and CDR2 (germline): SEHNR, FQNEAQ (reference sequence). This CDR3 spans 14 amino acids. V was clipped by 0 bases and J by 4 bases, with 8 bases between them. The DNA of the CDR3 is TGTGCCAGCAGCTTAGCCAGGGCTGCAGATACGCAGTATTTT. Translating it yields CASSLARAADTQYF.

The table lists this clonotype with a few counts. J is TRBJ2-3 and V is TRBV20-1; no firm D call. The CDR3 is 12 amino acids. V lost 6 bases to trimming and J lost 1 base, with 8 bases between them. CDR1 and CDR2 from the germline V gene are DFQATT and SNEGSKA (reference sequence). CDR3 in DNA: TGCAGTGCCCCTGGCCGCACAGATACGCAGTATTTT. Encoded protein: CSAPGRTDTQYF.

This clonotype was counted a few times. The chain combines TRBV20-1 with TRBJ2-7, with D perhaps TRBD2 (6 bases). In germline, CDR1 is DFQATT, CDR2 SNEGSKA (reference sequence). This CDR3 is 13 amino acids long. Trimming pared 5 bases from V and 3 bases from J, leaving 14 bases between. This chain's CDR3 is CSALPGLGYEQYF. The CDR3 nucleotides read TGCAGTGCTTTGCCGGGACTGGGCTACGAGCAGTACTTC.

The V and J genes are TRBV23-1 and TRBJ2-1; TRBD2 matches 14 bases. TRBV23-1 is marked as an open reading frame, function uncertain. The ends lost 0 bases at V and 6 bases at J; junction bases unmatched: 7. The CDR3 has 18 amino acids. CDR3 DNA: TGCGCCAGCAGTCAATCCGAGACTAGCGGGAGGGCCTGCAATGAGCAGTTCTTC. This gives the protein CASSQSETSGRACNEQFF.

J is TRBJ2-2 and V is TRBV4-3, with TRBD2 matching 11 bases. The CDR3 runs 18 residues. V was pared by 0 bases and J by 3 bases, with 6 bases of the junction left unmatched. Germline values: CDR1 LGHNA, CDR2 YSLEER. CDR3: CASSQDGGTSGYTGELFF. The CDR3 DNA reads TGCGCCAGCAGCCAAGATGGGGGGACTAGCGGCTACACCGGGGAGCTGTTTTTT.

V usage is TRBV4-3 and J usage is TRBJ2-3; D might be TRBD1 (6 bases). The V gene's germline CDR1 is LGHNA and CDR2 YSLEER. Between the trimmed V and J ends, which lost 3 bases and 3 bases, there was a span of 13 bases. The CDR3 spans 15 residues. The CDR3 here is CASSQVGRGTDTQYF. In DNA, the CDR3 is TGCGCCAGCAGCCAGGTCGGCAGGGGAACAGATACGCAGTATTTT.

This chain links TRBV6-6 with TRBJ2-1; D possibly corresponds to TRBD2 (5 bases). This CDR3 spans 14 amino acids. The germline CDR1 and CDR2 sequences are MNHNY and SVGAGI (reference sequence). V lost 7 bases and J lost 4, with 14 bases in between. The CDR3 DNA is TGTGCCAGCATTCTAGCTGAAGGGTACAATGAGCAGTTCTTC. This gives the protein CASILAEGYNEQFF.

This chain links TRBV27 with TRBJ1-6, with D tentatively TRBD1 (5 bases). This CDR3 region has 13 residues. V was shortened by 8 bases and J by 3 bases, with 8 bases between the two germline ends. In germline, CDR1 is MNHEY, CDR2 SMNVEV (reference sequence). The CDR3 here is CASRGYYNSPLHF. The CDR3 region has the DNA TGTGCCAGCCGGGGGTACTATAATTCACCCCTCCACTTT.

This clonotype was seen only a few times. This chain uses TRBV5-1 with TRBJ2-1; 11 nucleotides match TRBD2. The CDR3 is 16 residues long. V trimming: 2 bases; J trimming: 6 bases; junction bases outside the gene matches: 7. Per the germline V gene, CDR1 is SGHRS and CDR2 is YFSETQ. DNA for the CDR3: TGCGCCAGCAGCTTTACTAGCGGGAGATCAGGCAATGAGCAGTTCTTC. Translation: CASSFTSGRSGNEQFF.

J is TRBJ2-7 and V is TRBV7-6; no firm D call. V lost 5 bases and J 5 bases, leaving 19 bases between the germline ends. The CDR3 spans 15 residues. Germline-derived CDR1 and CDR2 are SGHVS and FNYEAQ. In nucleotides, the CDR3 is TGTGCCAGCAGCCCAGAGCTGACCTTAGGCGACGAGCAGTACTTC. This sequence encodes CASSPELTLGDEQYF.

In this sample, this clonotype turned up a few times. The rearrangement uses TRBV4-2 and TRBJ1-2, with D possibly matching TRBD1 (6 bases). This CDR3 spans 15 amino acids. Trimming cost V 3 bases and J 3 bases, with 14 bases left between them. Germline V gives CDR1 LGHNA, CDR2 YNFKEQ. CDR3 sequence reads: CASSQERQVDYGYTF. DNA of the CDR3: TGTGCCAGCAGCCAGGAGCGACAGGTGGACTATGGCTACACCTTC.

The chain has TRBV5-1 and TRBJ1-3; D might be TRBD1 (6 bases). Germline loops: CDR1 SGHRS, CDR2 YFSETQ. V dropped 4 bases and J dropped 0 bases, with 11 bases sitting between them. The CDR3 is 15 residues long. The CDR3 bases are TGCGCCAGCAGCGCCGACAGGCCCTCTGGAAACACCATATATTTT. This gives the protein CASSADRPSGNTIYF.

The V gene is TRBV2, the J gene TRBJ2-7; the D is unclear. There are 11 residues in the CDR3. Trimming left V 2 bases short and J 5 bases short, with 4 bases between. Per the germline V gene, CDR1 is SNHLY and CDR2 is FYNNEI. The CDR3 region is CASSEYHEQYF. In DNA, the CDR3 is TGTGCCAGCAGTGAATACCACGAGCAGTACTTC.

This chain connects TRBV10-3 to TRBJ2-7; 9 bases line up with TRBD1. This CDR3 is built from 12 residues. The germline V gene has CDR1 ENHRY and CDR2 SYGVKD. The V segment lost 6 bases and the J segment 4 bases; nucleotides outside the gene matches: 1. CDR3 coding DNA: TGTGCCATCAGGACAGGGGGGTACGAGCAGTACTTC. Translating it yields CAIRTGGYEQYF.

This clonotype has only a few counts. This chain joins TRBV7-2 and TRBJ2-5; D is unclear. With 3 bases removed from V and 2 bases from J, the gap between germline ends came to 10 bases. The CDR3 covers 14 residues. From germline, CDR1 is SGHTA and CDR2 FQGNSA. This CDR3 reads CASSLYWGQETQYF. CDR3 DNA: TGTGCCAGCAGCTTGTATTGGGGACAAGAGACCCAGTACTTC. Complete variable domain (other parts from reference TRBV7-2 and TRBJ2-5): GAGVSQSPSNKVTEKGKDVELRCDPISGHTALYWYRQSLGQGLEFLIYFQGNSAPDKSGLPSDRFSAERTGGSVSTLTIQRTQQEDSAVYLCASSLYWGQETQYFGPGTRLLVL.

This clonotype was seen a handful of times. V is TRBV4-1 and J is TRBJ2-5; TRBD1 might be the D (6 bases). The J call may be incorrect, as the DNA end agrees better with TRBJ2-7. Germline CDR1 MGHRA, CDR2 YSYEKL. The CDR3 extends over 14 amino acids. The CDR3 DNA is TGCGCCAGCAGCCAATTGGACAGCCGCTACGAGCAGTACTTC. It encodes CASSQLDSRYEQYF.

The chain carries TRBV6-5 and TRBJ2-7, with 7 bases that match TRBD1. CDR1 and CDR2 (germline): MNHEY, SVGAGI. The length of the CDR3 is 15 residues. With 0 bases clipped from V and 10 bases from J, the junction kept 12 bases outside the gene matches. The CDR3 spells CASSYSMAGGTPQYF. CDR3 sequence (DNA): TGTGCCAGCAGTTACTCGATGGCAGGGGGTACTCCTCAGTACTTC.

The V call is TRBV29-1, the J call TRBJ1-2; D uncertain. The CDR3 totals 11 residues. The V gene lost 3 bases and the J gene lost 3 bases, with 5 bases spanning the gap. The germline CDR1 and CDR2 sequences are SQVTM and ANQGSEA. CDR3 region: CSVEGYYGYTF. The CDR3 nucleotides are TGCAGCGTTGAGGGATACTATGGCTACACCTTC.

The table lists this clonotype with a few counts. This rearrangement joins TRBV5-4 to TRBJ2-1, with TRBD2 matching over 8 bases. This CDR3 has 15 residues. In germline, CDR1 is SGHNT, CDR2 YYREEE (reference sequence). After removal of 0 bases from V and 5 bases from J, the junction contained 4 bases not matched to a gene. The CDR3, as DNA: TGTGCCAGCAGCTTGGTAGCGGGACCGAACAATGAGCAGTTCTTC. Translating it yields CASSLVAGPNNEQFF.

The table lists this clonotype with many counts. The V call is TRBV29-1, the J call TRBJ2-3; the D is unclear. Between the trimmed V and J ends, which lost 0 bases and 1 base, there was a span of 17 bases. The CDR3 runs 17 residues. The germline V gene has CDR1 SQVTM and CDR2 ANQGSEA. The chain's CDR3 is CSVEDQRTPQRTDTQYF. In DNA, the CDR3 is TGCAGCGTTGAAGATCAGCGAACCCCCCAACGCACAGATACGCAGTATTTT.

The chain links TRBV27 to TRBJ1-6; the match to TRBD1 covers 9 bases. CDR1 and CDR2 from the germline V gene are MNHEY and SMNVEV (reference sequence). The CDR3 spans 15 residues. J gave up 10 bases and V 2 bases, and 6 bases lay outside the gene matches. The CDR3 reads CASSLTGTGRSPLHF. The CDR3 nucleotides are TGTGCCAGCAGTTTAACCGGGACAGGGCGCTCACCCCTCCACTTT.

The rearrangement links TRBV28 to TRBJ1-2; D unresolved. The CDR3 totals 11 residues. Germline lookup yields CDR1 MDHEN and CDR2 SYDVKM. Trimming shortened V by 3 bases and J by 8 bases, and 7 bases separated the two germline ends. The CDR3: CASSLAEGYTF. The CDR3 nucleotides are TGTGCCAGCAGTTTGGCGGAGGGCTACACCTTC.

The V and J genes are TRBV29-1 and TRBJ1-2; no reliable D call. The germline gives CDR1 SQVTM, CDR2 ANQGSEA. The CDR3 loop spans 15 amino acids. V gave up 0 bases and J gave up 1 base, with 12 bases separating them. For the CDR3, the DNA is TGCAGCGTTGAAGATCAAAGGCGGATTAACTATGGCTACACCTTC. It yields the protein CSVEDQRRINYGYTF.

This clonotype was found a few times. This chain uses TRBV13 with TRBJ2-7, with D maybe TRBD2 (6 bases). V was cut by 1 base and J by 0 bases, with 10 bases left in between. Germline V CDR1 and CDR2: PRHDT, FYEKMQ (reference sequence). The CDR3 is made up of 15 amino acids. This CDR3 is CASSLELADSYEQYF. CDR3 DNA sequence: TGTGCCAGCAGCTTAGAGTTAGCGGACTCCTACGAGCAGTACTTC.

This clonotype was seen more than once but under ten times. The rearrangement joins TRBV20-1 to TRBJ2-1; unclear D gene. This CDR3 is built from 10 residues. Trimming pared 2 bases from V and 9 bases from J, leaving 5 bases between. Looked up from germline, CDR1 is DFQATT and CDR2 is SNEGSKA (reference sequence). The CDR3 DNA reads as TGCAGTGCTAGACGCCCTGAGCAGTTCTTC. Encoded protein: CSARRPEQFF.

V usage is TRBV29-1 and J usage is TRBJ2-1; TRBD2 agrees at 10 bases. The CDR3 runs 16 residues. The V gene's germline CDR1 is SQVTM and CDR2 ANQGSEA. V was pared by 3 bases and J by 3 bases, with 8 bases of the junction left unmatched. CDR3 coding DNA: TGCAGCGTTGAGCGAGTAGCGGGAGGCGACTACAATGAGCAGTTCTTC. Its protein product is CSVERVAGGDYNEQFF.

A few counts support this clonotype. This chain's CDR3 is CASSLLGSADTQYF. CDR3 in DNA: TGTGCCAGCAGTTTACTGGGGTCCGCAGATACGCAGTATTTT. The chain carries TRBV27 and TRBJ2-3; no definite D call. This CDR3 is 14 amino acids long. Germline V gene lookup returns CDR1 MNHEY and CDR2 SMNVEV (reference sequence). V lost 2 bases and J lost 4, with 10 bases in between.